These 17 T cell receptor beta chains originate from one sample sequenced in a study of T cell responses to AZD1222 COVID-19 vaccine. Assay used: immunoSEQ multiplex PCR; TCRdb lists only in-frame clones, some missing. This table holds under 200,000 clones, about nine tenths found once. Material: peripheral blood, obtained on day 0 of AZD1222 vaccination. These receptors came from an adult in good health.

The V gene is TRBV7-2, the J gene TRBJ1-1; unclear D gene. The ends were cut back, 1 base at V and 0 bases at J, with 6 bases in the middle. The germline gives CDR1 SGHTA, CDR2 FQGNSA. This CDR3 has 14 residues. The CDR3 protein is CASSLGYLNTEAFF. As DNA, the CDR3 is TGTGCCAGCAGCTTAGGCTATTTGAACACTGAAGCTTTCTTT.

V is TRBV29-1 and J is TRBJ1-1, with 8 bases fitting TRBD1. The ends lost 6 bases at V and 6 bases at J; junction bases unmatched: 0. This CDR3 comprises 10 residues. The germline CDR1 and CDR2 sequences are SQVTM and ANQGSEA. The CDR3 DNA is TGCAGCGTGACAGGGGCTGAAGCTTTCTTT. Translating gives CSVTGAEAFF. Using reference TRBV29-1 and TRBJ1-1 for the parts outside the CDR3, the full variable domain is SAVISQKPSRDICQRGTSLTIQCQVDSQVTMMFWYRQQPGQSLTLIATANQGSEATYESGFVIDKFPISRPNLTFSTLTVSNMSPEDSSIYLCSVTGAEAFFGQGTRLTVV.

This clone was counted between two and nine times. This rearrangement joins TRBV6-2 or TRBV6-3 to TRBJ2-1; 7 bases map to TRBD2. The CDR3 covers 14 residues. CDR1 is MNHEY, CDR2 SVGEGT, per germline. J gave up 4 bases and V 2 bases, and 2 bases lay outside the gene matches. CDR3 sequence: CASSYSGEYNEQFF. CDR3 coding DNA: TGTGCCAGCAGTTACAGCGGGGAGTACAATGAGCAGTTCTTC.

This clone showed up just once. V is TRBV28 and J is TRBJ2-6, with D perhaps assigned TRBD1 or TRBD2 (5 bases each). Germline V gives CDR1 MDHEN, CDR2 SYDVKM. V dropped 7 bases and J dropped 1 base, with 20 bases sitting between them. The CDR3 sequence is 18 residues long. The DNA for the CDR3 is TGTGCCAGCACCGCCGCGGGCAGGGCAATATCTGGGGCCAACGTCCTGACTTTC. Protein: CASTAAGRAISGANVLTF.

The V gene is TRBV14, the J gene TRBJ2-7; possible D gene TRBD1, 7 bases. Trimming pared 0 bases from V and 2 bases from J, leaving 14 bases between. Germline loops: CDR1 SGHDN, CDR2 FVKESK. The CDR3 totals 16 residues. The CDR3 nucleotides are TGTGCCAGCAGCCAAGATCCGCGCGGGACAGCCTACGAGCAGTACTTC. As protein: CASSQDPRGTAYEQYF. Drawing the rest from reference TRBV14 and TRBJ2-7, the complete variable domain is EAGVTQFPSHSVIEKGQTVTLRCDPISGHDNLYWYRRVMGKEIKFLLHFVKESKQDESGMPNNRFLAERTGGTYSTLKVQPAELEDSGVYFCASSQDPRGTAYEQYFGPGTRLTVT.

The V gene is TRBV10-3, the J gene TRBJ2-7; D might be TRBD2 (6 bases). The germline V and J ends were trimmed by 3 bases and 2 bases, with 17 bases remaining between them. Looked up from germline, CDR1 is ENHRY and CDR2 is SYGVKD. The CDR3 consists of 16 residues. In DNA form, the CDR3 reads TGTGCCATCAGTGACGAAACTAGCCTAAAGCCCTACGAGCAGTACTTC. Its protein product is CAISDETSLKPYEQYF.

This clone appeared many times. The rearrangement uses TRBV11-2 and TRBJ1-1; D might be TRBD1 (5 bases). CDR1 and CDR2 from the germline V gene are SGHAT and FQNNGV. The CDR3 has 15 amino acids. V lost 1 base and J lost 0, with 9 bases in between. The CDR3 DNA follows: TGTGCCAGCAGCTTAGTGCTGGGACTGAACACTGAAGCTTTCTTT. Translating it yields CASSLVLGLNTEAFF.

J is TRBJ1-6 and V is TRBV3-1 (or the pseudogene TRBV3-2); D unresolved. CDR1 LGHDT and CDR2 YNNKEL come from the germline V gene (reference sequence). The CDR3 is 16 residues long. Trimming removed 0 bases from V and 6 bases from J, with 12 bases in between. The CDR3 reads CASSQEGPGGNSPLHF. CDR3 coding DNA: TGTGCCAGCAGCCAAGAGGGCCCGGGCGGTAATTCACCCCTCCACTTT.

The chain carries TRBV7-9 and TRBJ2-1, with D unresolved. This CDR3 contains 14 residues. The germline V gene encodes CDR1 SEHNR and CDR2 FQNEAQ (reference sequence). V was clipped by 1 base and J by 5 bases, with 9 bases between them. CDR3 sequence: CASSLDHVDNEQFF. The CDR3 DNA sequence: TGTGCCAGCAGCTTAGATCACGTTGACAATGAGCAGTTCTTC.

This sequence joins TRBV2 and TRBJ2-3; the D gene is possibly TRBD2 (6 bases). Trimming pared 1 base from V and 9 bases from J, leaving 14 bases between. The germline V gene encodes CDR1 SNHLY and CDR2 FYNNEI. This CDR3 spans 14 amino acids. For the CDR3, the DNA is TGTGCCAGCAGTGAAGGCTACTCCGGGGGAACGCAGTATTTT. Its protein product is CASSEGYSGGTQYF. The whole variable domain, filled in from reference TRBV2 and TRBJ2-3, reads EPEVTQTPSHQVTQMGQEVILRCVPISNHLYFYWYRQILGQKVEFLVSFYNNEISEKSEIFDDQFSVERPDGSNFTLKIRSTKLEDSAMYFCASSEGYSGGTQYFGPGTRLTVL.

Concerning this clone itself: Germline and junction disagree at one end, which may indicate a read error. This chain links TRBV3-1 (or the pseudogene TRBV3-2) with TRBJ2-5; no firm D call. This CDR3 is built from 16 residues. Germline V gene sequence: CDR1 LGHDT, CDR2 YNNKEL (reference sequence). This chain's CDR3 is CASSKDVRKGWETQYF. Here the CDR3 DNA reads TGTGCCAGCAGCAAAGACGTCCGGAAGGGTTGGGAGACCCAGTACTTC.

The chain uses TRBV2 and TRBJ1-2, with D perhaps TRBD1 (6 bases). Trimming shortened V by 5 bases and J by 7 bases, and 11 bases separated the two germline ends. Germline V CDR1 and CDR2: SNHLY, FYNNEI. The CDR3 is 12 amino acids. As DNA, the CDR3 is TGTGCCAGCAGTCGGGGGCCCGGTGGCTACACCTTC. Translated, it gives CASSRGPGGYTF.

The chain links TRBV9 to TRBJ2-7, with TRBD2 as a possible D gene (6 bases). Deletions cut 0 bases from V and 2 bases from J, with 12 bases between. This CDR3 has 15 amino acids. Germline lookup yields CDR1 SGDLS and CDR2 YYNGEE. CDR3 amino acids: CASSVASGETYEQYF. The CDR3 DNA reads as TGTGCCAGCAGCGTAGCATCGGGGGAAACCTACGAGCAGTACTTC. Combining the CDR3 with reference TRBV9 and TRBJ2-7 gives the whole variable domain DSGVTQTPKHLITATGQRVTLRCSPRSGDLSVYWYQQSLDQGLQFLIQYYNGEERAKGNILERFSAQQFPDLHSELNLSSLELGDSALYFCASSVASGETYEQYFGPGTRLTVT.

Comment on this clone: Other nucleotide sequences from this sample produce the same CDR3. This rearrangement joins TRBV6-2 or TRBV6-3 to TRBJ1-1; the D is unclear. There are 13 residues in the CDR3. CDR1 and CDR2 (germline): MNHEY, SVGEGT. The ends were cut back, 0 bases at V and 1 base at J, with 3 bases in the middle. The CDR3 DNA reads as TGTGCCAGCAGTTACTCCAGGAACACTGAAGCTTTCTTT. Protein sequence: CASSYSRNTEAFF.

The rearrangement uses TRBV5-4 and TRBJ2-7; D gene ambiguous. V lost 0 bases and J 2 bases, leaving 12 bases between the germline ends. This CDR3 spans 15 amino acids. The germline V gene has CDR1 SGHNT and CDR2 YYREEE (reference sequence). CDR3 nucleotide sequence: TGTGCCAGCAGCTTGGGACTCCCCCCGACCTACGAGCAGTACTTC. It yields the protein CASSLGLPPTYEQYF.

The chain joins TRBV7-9 to TRBJ1-6; TRBD1 matches 10 bases. This CDR3 spans 15 amino acids. Germline lookup yields CDR1 SEHNR and CDR2 FQNEAQ (reference sequence). V lost 4 bases to trimming and J lost 13 bases; unmatched junction nucleotides: 10. The CDR3: CASSSRQGAGGPLHF. Here the CDR3 DNA reads TGTGCCAGCAGCTCCCGACAGGGGGCAGGGGGGCCCCTCCACTTT.

The chain recombines TRBV6-4 with TRBJ2-2; 10 bases match TRBD1. The germline CDR1 and CDR2 sequences are MRHNA and SNTAGT. Trimming took 5 bases from V and 7 from J; bases not matched to a gene: 10. The CDR3 is 16 residues long. The CDR3 reads CASSSRTGGNIGELFF. The CDR3 DNA reads TGTGCCAGCAGTTCCCGGACAGGGGGTAATATCGGGGAGCTGTTTTTT.